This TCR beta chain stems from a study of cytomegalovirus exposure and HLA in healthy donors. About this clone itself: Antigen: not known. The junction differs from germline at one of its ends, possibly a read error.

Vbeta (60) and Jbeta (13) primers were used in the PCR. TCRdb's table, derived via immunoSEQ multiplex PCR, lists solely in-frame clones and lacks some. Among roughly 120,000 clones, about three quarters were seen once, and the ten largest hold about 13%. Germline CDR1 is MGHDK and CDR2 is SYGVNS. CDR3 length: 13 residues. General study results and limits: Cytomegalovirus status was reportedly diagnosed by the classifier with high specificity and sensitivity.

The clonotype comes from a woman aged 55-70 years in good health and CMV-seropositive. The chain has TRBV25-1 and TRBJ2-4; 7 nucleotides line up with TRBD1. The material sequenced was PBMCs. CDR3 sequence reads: CASSETGENSQYF. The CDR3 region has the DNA TGTGCCAGCAGTGAAACAGGGGAAAACAGTCAGTACTTC. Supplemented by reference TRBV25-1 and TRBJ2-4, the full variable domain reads EADIYQTPRYLVIGTGKKITLECSQTMGHDKMYWYQQDPGMELHLIHYSYGVNSTEKGDLSSESTVSRIRTEHFPLTLESARPSHTSQYLCASSETGENSQYFGAGTRLSVL.